These 9 T cell receptor beta chains came from one sample sequenced in a study of blood T cell repertoires in COVID-19. Assay used: immunoSEQ multiplex PCR; TCRdb lists only in-frame clones, some missing. The sample shows 250,000 or so clones, 70% to 85% of them seen only once. Sequenced sample: PBMCs or T cells enriched from blood (not recorded which). These receptors were collected from a man in his sixties who had recovered from COVID-19.

The chain is built from TRBV2 and TRBJ1-6, with 9 bases that match TRBD1. The germline gives CDR1 SNHLY, CDR2 FYNNEI. Trimming cost V 6 bases and J 7 bases; bases outside gene matches: 4. This CDR3 has 14 residues. The CDR3 spells CASSLGQGNSPLHF. CDR3 in DNA: TGTGCCAGCAGCCTGGGACAGGGAAATTCACCCCTCCACTTT.

V and J are TRBV6-2 or TRBV6-3 and TRBJ1-1, with 8 bases lining up with TRBD1. With 6 bases clipped from V and 1 base from J, the junction kept 7 bases outside the gene matches. The germline gives CDR1 MNHEY, CDR2 SVGEGT. This CDR3 is 15 amino acids long. CDR3 nucleotides: TGTGCCAGCAGCCCCAGGGGGCCCAAGAACACTGAAGCTTTCTTT. This gives the protein CASSPRGPKNTEAFF.

The chain carries TRBV5-4 and TRBJ1-4; maybe TRBD1 (6 bases). CDR3 size: 14 residues. The V end lost 0 bases, the J end lost 8 bases, and 11 bases lay between the germline ends. CDR1 is SGHNT and CDR2 is YYREEE in the germline V gene (reference sequence). CDR3 protein: CASSLEPGDEKLFF. For the CDR3, the DNA is TGTGCCAGCAGCTTGGAGCCAGGGGACGAAAAACTGTTTTTT.

The gene calls are TRBV10-1 and TRBJ1-1; D gene uncertain. The CDR3 is 14 residues long. Trimming removed 7 bases from V and 0 bases from J, with 12 bases in between. Germline CDR1 reads WNHNN; CDR2 reads SYGVQD (reference sequence). The CDR3 sequence is CASTPRGMNTEAFF. In DNA, the CDR3 is TGCGCCAGCACCCCCCGGGGAATGAACACTGAAGCTTTCTTT.

J is TRBJ1-1 and V is TRBV10-3; no reliable D call. V was cut by 4 bases and J by 7 bases, with 10 bases left in between. Germline CDR1 reads ENHRY; CDR2 reads SYGVKD. The CDR3 spans 12 residues. Here the CDR3 DNA reads TGTGCCATCAGTGGGGAGGAGGGTGAAGCTTTCTTT. Translated: CAISGEEGEAFF.

This clone was seen once. The chain couples TRBV11-2 to TRBJ2-2; tentative D call: TRBD1 (6 bases). Trimming removed 5 bases at V and 4 bases at J, with 11 bases between. CDR1 and CDR2 from the germline V gene are SGHAT and FQNNGV. The CDR3 has 14 residues. The CDR3 spells CASSRGQSTGELFF. The CDR3 DNA reads as TGTGCCAGCAGCCGAGGACAGAGCACCGGGGAGCTGTTTTTT. The variable domain in full, with the rest retrieved from reference TRBV11-2 and TRBJ2-2, is EAGVAQSPRYKIIEKRQSVAFWCNPISGHATLYWYQQILGQGPKLLIQFQNNGVVDDSQLPKDRFSAERLKGVDSTLKIQPAKLEDSAVYLCASSRGQSTGELFFGEGSRLTVL.

This sequence joins TRBV4-3 and TRBJ1-2; no definite D call. The V gene's germline CDR1 is LGHNA and CDR2 YSLEER. This CDR3 comprises 15 residues. Trimming removed 0 bases at V and 4 bases at J, with 12 bases between. CDR3 DNA sequence: TGCGCCAGCAGCCAAGATCGGCGGGCGGGCTATGGCTACACCTTC. This codes for CASSQDRRAGYGYTF.

This chain links TRBV4-3 with TRBJ2-3; TRBD2 agrees at 9 bases. This CDR3 has 16 amino acids. Germline V gene sequence: CDR1 LGHNA, CDR2 YSLEER. V lost 0 bases to trimming and J lost 4 bases; unmatched junction nucleotides: 5. CDR3: CASSQEPAGGSDTQYF. CDR3 bases: TGCGCCAGCAGCCAAGAGCCAGCGGGGGGTTCAGATACGCAGTATTTT.

The gene calls are TRBV4-2 and TRBJ2-3; 7 bases map to TRBD1. Per germline, CDR1 LGHNA and CDR2 YNFKEQ. V shed 3 bases, J shed 4 bases, and the junction held 10 bases outside the gene matches. The CDR3 extends over 16 amino acids. This chain's CDR3 is CASSQGDSRSSDTQYF. CDR3 bases: TGTGCCAGCAGCCAGGGGGACAGTAGGTCGTCAGATACGCAGTATTTT.